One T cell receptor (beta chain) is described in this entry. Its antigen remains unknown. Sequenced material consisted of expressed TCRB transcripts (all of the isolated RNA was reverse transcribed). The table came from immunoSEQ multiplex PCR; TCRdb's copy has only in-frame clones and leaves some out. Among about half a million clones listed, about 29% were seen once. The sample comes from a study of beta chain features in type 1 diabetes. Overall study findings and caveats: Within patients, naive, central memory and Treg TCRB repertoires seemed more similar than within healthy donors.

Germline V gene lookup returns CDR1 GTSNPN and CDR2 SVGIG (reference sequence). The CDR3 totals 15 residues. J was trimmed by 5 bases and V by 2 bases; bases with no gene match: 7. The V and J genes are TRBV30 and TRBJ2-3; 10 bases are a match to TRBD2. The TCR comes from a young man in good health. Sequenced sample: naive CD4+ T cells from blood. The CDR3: CAWSSAGGRGDTQYF. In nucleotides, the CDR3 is TGTGCCTGGAGTTCAGCGGGAGGGCGAGGAGATACGCAGTATTTT.